This T cell receptor (beta chain) stems from a study of PD-1 blockade in classical Hodgkin lymphoma. Findings and caveats of the study: Partial responders and progressors had significantly lower baseline TCR diversity.

Concerning this clone: As yet, its antigen is unknown.

The method was immunoSEQ multiplex PCR; TCRdb's version includes in-frame clones alone and lacks a portion of them. The top ten hold around 22% of the sample, which has 20,000 or so clones, 70% to 90% seen once. This CDR3 is 14 amino acids long. CDR1 is LNHDA and CDR2 is SQIVND in the germline V gene (reference sequence). V shed 3 bases and J shed 0 bases, with 8 bases lying between them. Time point in this sample: cycle 4 day 1 (C4D1), after five to seven weeks of nivolumab. All trial patients relapsed after autologous stem cell transplantation. Source: peripheral blood mononuclear cells (PBMCs), taken before the fourth cycle of nivolumab. The chain couples TRBV19 to TRBJ1-2; D unclear. The clonotype comes from a human donor with classical Hodgkin lymphoma. CDR3 DNA: TGTGCCAGTAGTATCGGCACCGCTAACTATGGCTACACCTTC. Translation: CASSIGTANYGYTF.